The rows below give T cell receptor beta chains drawn from one sample of a study of type 1 and type 2 diabetes patients. From the multiplex PCR reads, TCRdb called clonotypes with MiXCR, one entry per CDR3 protein. The data show approximately 260,000 distinct CDR3 sequences, over 45% seen once. Source material: peripheral blood mononuclear cells (PBMCs). The receptors stem from a man aged 18 to 30 with type 2 diabetes. Both conserved end residues are part of each CDR3. Fields, in order: clone size, J gene, V gene, CDR3 length, CDR3 protein. A row's size may be missing; if present it is once, few, many or a size class.

. TRBJ2-7 TRBV19 16 CASSMRGGTASYEQYF
few TRBJ1-5 TRBV20-1 16 CSARDSGRGRGQPQHF
. TRBJ2-1 TRBV27 14 CASSSTLSYNEQFF
. TRBJ2-1 TRBV20-1 16 CSALPPPGLSGNEQFF
few TRBJ2-3 TRBV10-3 13 CAISEIWGDTQYF
. TRBJ2-1 TRBV2 13 CASSSLTLGEQFF
. TRBJ1-1 TRBV7-9 13 CASSIPGRTEAFF
few TRBJ1-4 TRBV27 14 CASSPGLIIEKLFF
. TRBJ2-1 TRBV20-1 15 CSAHSRGLAYNEQFF
. TRBJ2-7 TRBV7-2 13 CASSPGGPYEQYF
few TRBJ2-5 TRBV20-1 14 CSASTSDPQETQYF
. TRBJ1-2 TRBV24-1 14 CATQSGTGPYGYTF
few TRBJ2-5 TRBV7-2 17 CASSLGWLAEGWKTQYF
few TRBJ2-1 TRBV6-5 17 CASRTITRDIPNREQFF
. TRBJ2-1 TRBV6-6 15 CASSEASGSPNEQFF
few TRBJ1-4 TRBV30 14 CAWSQVAANEKLFF
. TRBJ1-3 TRBV6-6 14 CASKLGPELYTIYF
. TRBJ2-5 TRBV6-5 15 CASSPGTGGIGTQYF
. TRBJ2-1 TRBV28 16 CASSRTGVRSYNEQFF
. TRBJ2-2 TRBV9 16 CASSVIPGQGAGELFF
. TRBJ2-7 TRBV6-5 15 CASSPQGTGTYEQYF
. TRBJ2-1 TRBV6-1 15 CASSDMREYHNEQFF
. TRBJ1-5 TRBV19 13 CASIDRENQPQHF
few TRBJ2-7 TRBV27 15 CASSLTGGKPYEQYF
. TRBJ2-1 TRBV29-1 11 CSFGLAAEQFF
few TRBJ1-6 TRBV15 16 CATSRDIGSYNSPLHF
many TRBJ2-5 TRBV7-2 14 CASSSRTGLQTQYF
. TRBJ2-7 TRBV2 14 CASSPDRVGNEQYF
. TRBJ2-1 TRBV25-1 16 CASSVWTGAIYNEQFF
few TRBJ1-5 TRBV19 13 CASSIQALQPQHF
few TRBJ1-1 TRBV27 13 CASSSLLGTEAFF
few TRBJ2-7 TRBV6-6 15 CASSTGTKSSYEQYF
few TRBJ2-7 TRBV19 14 CASTHGQGMYEQYF
. TRBJ2-1 TRBV20-1 16 CSARLWEKGSNNEQFF
. TRBJ2-2 TRBV6-6 13 CASSYSYTGKLFF
once . TRBV10-1 17 CASPTSGSPKSLYEQYF
. TRBJ1-1 TRBV20-1 13 CSARGGGAFEAFF
few TRBJ2-3 TRBV6-6 17 CASSYSASGRFTDTQYF
. TRBJ1-3 TRBV30 16 CAWSTAGVSSGNTIYF
. TRBJ2-3 TRBV20-1 15 CSARRGGLSKDTQYF
. TRBJ1-5 TRBV20-1 12 CSALPRGQPQHF